This T cell receptor beta chain was observed in a study of blood T cell repertoires in COVID-19. About the research overall: Samples of COVID-19 (acute and convalescent) were obtained from the United States, Italy and Spain.

Libraries were prepared by immunoSEQ multiplex PCR; TCRdb keeps only in-frame clonotypes and omits some of them. The sample carries 200,000 to 250,000 clones, 80% to 90% recorded once. The CDR3 totals 14 residues. Trimming took 3 bases from V and 4 from J; bases not matched to a gene: 2. The germline V gene has CDR1 LNHDA and CDR2 SQIVND (reference sequence). V is TRBV19 and J is TRBJ2-3; 9 nucleotides line up with TRBD1. Sequencing was performed on peripheral blood. This TCR was sampled from a man in his thirties or forties with active or convalescent COVID-19. The CDR3 bases are TGTGCCAGTAGTATGGGGACAGGGCCAGATACGCAGTATTTT. This encodes CASSMGTGPDTQYF.